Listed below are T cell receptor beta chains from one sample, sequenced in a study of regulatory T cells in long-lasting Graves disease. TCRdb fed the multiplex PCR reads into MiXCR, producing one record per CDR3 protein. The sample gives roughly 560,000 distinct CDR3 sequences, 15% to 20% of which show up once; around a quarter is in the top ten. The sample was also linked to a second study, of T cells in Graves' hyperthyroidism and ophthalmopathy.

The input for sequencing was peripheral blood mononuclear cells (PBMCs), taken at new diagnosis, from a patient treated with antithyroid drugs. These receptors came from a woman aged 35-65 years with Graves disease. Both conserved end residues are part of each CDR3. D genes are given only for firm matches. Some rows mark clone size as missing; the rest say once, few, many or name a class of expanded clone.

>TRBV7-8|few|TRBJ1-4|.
TGTGCCAGCAGCTTAGGGCACTACGCAACTAATGAAAAACTGTTTTTT
CASSLGHYATNEKLFF
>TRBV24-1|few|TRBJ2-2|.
TGTGCCACCAGTGAGGGACAACTTGACACCGGGGAGCTGTTTTTT
CATSEGQLDTGELFF
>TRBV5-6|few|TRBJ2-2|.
TGTGCCAGCAGCTTGGACCCTCTGAACACCGGGGAGCTGTTTTTT
CASSLDPLNTGELFF
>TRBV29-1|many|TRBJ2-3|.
TGCAGCGTTGAAGATGGGGCCCGAGGAGATACGCAGTATTTT
CSVEDGARGDTQYF
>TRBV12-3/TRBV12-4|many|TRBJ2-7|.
TGTGCCAGCAGCCTACCGGGGAGCTCCTACGAGCAGTACTTC
CASSLPGSSYEQYF
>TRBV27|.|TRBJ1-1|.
TGTGCCAGCGCTGGGGCGGGACTTACTGAAGCTTTCTTT
CASAGAGLTEAFF
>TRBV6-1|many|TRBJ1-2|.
TGTGCCAGCAATCCCTGGGTGGAGGCCGATAACTATGGCTACACCTTC
CASNPWVEADNYGYTF
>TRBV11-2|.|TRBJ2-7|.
TGTGCCAGCAGCTTGGACTTGCTCGTCGCCATCCCAGAGCAGTACTTC
CASSLDLLVAIPEQYF
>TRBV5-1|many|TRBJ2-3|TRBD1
TGCGCCAGCAGCTACCGGGACAGGAGCACAGATACGCAGTATTTT
CASSYRDRSTDTQYF
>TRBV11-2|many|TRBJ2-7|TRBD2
TGTGCCAGCAGCTGGGGGACTAGCGTGGGCGAGCAGTACTTC
CASSWGTSVGEQYF
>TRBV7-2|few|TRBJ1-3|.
TGTGCCAGCAGCTTAGACGTAGGAACTGGAAACACCATATATTTT
CASSLDVGTGNTIYF
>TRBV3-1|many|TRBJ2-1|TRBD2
TGTGCCAGCAGCCAAGATTCCGGACTAGCGGGGGGGCTTAATGAGCAGTTCTTC
CASSQDSGLAGGLNEQFF
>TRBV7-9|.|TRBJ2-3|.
TGTGCCAGCAGCTTAGAGGGCTACCTATCGGGCGATACGCAGTATTTT
CASSLEGYLSGDTQYF
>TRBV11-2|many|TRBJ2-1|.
TGTGCCAGCAGCCCCGCTCTCGAGCAGTTCTTC
CASSPALEQFF
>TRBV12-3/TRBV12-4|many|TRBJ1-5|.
TGTGCCAGCAGTTTAGGGGGACCCAATCAGCCCCAGCATTTT
CASSLGGPNQPQHF
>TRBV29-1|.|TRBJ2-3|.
TGCAGCGTTGAATGGGGACAAGTCGGGCAGTATTTT
CSVEWGQVGQYF
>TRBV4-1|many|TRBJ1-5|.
TGTGCCAGCAGCCAAGAGGGGTATAGCAATCAGCCCCAGCATTTT
CASSQEGYSNQPQHF
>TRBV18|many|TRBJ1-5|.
TGTGCCAGCTCACGCAGTCCAGGGCGTCAGCCCCAGCATTTT
CASSRSPGRQPQHF
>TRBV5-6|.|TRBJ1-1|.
TGTGCCAGCAGCTTCCCCCGGGGAGATGAAGCTTTCTTT
CASSFPRGDEAFF
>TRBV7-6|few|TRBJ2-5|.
TGTGCCAGCAGCTTAGGCAGAATGGAGACCCAGTACTTC
CASSLGRMETQYF
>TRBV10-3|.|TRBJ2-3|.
TGTGCCCTCCGTGGGGATACCACAGATACGCAGTATTTT
CALRGDTTDTQYF
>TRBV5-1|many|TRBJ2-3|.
TGCGCCAGCAGCTTGGGACAGCTGGAAGCAGATACGCAGTATTTT
CASSLGQLEADTQYF
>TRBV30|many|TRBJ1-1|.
TGTGCCTGGAGTGTTTTTGGGGTTGGGGGGCCTGAAGCTTTCTTT
CAWSVFGVGGPEAFF
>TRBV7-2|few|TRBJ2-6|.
TGTGCCAGCAGCTTACTATGGGACGCTGGGGCCAACGTCCTGACTTTC
CASSLLWDAGANVLTF
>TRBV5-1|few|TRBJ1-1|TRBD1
TGCGCCAGCAGCTTGAACCCTCGAGACAGGGTAAACACTGAAGCTTTCTTT
CASSLNPRDRVNTEAFF
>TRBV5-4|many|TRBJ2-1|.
TGTGCCAGCAGCTTAGTCAACCCGGCAGGGGGGAATGAGCAGTTCTTC
CASSLVNPAGGNEQFF
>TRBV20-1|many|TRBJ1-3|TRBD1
TGCAGTGCCGGACAGGGGTCTGGAAACACCATATATTTT
CSAGQGSGNTIYF
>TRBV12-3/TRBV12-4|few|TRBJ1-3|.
TGTGCCAGCAGCCTAGGAGGACAGAACCCTGGAAACACCATATATTTT
CASSLGGQNPGNTIYF
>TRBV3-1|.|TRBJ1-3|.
TGTGCCAGCAGCCGAATTCCGTCCATCTCTGGAAACACCATATATTTT
CASSRIPSISGNTIYF
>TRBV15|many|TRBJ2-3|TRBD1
TGTGCCACCAGCACTGACAGGGGGAGCACAGATACGCAGTATTTT
CATSTDRGSTDTQYF
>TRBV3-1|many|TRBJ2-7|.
TGTGCCAGCAGCCCCCGATTGTCGCAGGGAACCTACGAGCAGTACTTC
CASSPRLSQGTYEQYF
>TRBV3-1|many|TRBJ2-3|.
TGTGCCAGCAGCCGGGGTTATACGCAGTATTTT
CASSRGYTQYF
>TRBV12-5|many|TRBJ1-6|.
TGTGCTAGTGCCGCCCTATTTCGTTACAGCTCCTATAATTCACCCCTCCACTTT
CASAALFRYSSYNSPLHF
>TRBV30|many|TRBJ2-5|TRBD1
TGTGCCTGGAGTGCCGGACAGGGGGCAGGGACCCAGTACTTC
CAWSAGQGAGTQYF
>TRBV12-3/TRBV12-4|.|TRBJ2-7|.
TGTGCCAGCAGTGGTATGTTCGCCTACGAGCAGTACTTC
CASSGMFAYEQYF
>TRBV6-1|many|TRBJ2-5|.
TGTGCCAGCATTCTGACTAGGACGCAAGAGACCCAGTACTTC
CASILTRTQETQYF
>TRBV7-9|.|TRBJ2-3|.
TGTGCCAGCAGCCTACCCCCGGGGTGGCCCTACACAGATACGCAGTATTTT
CASSLPPGWPYTDTQYF
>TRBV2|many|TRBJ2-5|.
TGTGCCAGCAGTGAGGCAGGGAACCAAGTGACCCAGTACTTC
CASSEAGNQVTQYF
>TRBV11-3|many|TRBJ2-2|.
TGTGCCAGCAATAGATGGGCAGGGTCGACCGGGGAGCTGTTTTTT
CASNRWAGSTGELFF
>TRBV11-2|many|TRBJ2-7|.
TGTGCCAGCAGCTTAGACAGGCAGAGCTCCTACGAGCAGTACTTC
CASSLDRQSSYEQYF
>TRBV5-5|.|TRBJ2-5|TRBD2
TGTGCCAGCAGCTTGCGGCTAGCGGGGGGGCAAGGAGAGACCCAGTACTTC
CASSLRLAGGQGETQYF
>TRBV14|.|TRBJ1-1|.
TGTGCCAGCAGCAACCGGACAGCGAACACTGAAGCTTTCTTT
CASSNRTANTEAFF
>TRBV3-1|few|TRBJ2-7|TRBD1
TGTGCCAGCAGCCGCAGACAGGGGGGAGAGCAGTACTTC
CASSRRQGGEQYF
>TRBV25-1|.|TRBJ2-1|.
TGTGCCAGCAGTGAATTGTACGGGGCTCACAATGAGCAGTTCTTC
CASSELYGAHNEQFF
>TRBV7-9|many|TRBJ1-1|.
TGTGCCAGCAGCTTAGCTCTAGGGGCCACTGAAGCTTTCTTT
CASSLALGATEAFF
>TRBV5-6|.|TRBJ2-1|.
TGTGCCAGCAGCTCGACAGGTTCGAGCTCCTACAATGAGCAGTTCTTC
CASSSTGSSSYNEQFF
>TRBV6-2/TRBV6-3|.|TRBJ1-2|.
TGTGCCAGCAGTTACGCCCAGGGACCCAACTATGGCTACACCTTC
CASSYAQGPNYGYTF
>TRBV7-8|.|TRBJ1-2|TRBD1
TGTGCCAGCAGCGCCCGGGACAGCTCTCCCACCTTC
CASSARDSSPTF
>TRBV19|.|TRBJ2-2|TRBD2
TGTGCCAGCACCGGGACTAGCGGGACGAACACCGGGGAGCTGTTTTTT
CASTGTSGTNTGELFF
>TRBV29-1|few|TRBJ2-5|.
TGCAGCGTTAACAGCTTGGGGGGGACCCAGTACTTC
CSVNSLGGTQYF
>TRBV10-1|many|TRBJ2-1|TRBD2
TGCGCCAGCAGTGGGGGGGGCAATGAGCAGTTCTTC
CASSGGGNEQFF
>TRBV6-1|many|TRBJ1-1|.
TGTGCCAGCAGGATGCTCCAGGAGAACACTGAAGCTTTCTTT
CASRMLQENTEAFF
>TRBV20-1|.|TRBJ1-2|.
TGCAGTGCCTCCCCGGCGGGGTATGGCTACACCTTC
CSASPAGYGYTF
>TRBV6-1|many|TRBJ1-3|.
TGTGCCAGCAGTGAAACGGGAGACACCATATATTTT
CASSETGDTIYF
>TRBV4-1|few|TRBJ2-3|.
TGCGCCAGCAGCCAGGGACGGAGTACAGATACGCAGTATTTT
CASSQGRSTDTQYF
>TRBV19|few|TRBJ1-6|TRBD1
TGTGCCAGTACCGAGGGGACAGGGGTATCTTCACCCCTCCACTTT
CASTEGTGVSSPLHF
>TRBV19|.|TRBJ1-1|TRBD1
TGTGCCAGTCGCCAGGACAGGGGGCTGTTCGCTGAAGCTTTCTTT
CASRQDRGLFAEAFF
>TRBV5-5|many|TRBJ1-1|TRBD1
TGCGCCAGCAGCGAGGGGGCCACTGAAGCTTTCTTT
CASSEGATEAFF
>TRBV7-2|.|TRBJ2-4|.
TGTGCCAGCAGGGTCGGGGGAGCCAAAAACATTCAGTACTTC
CASRVGGAKNIQYF